Listed below are T cell receptor beta chains from one sample, sequenced in a study of Graves' ophthalmopathy and Graves' hyperthyroidism. In TCRdb, the multiplex PCR reads were re-called with MiXCR into one record per CDR3 protein. The sample includes 1 million to 1.3 million distinct CDR3 sequences, less than 45% of them seen just once. The specimen sequenced was peripheral blood or thyroid tissue (not recorded which). These receptors all come from an adult man with Graves' hyperthyroidism. Both conserved end residues are part of each CDR3. D genes are given only for firm matches. The listing skips clone size in some rows; elsewhere it reads once, few, many or a size class.

V gene	J gene	clone size	D gene	CDR3 protein	CDR3 DNA
TRBV10-3	TRBJ2-7	.	.	CASSRGLAADYEQYF	TGTGCCAGCAGTCGAGGGCTAGCTGCCGACTACGAGCAGTACTTC
TRBV7-9	TRBJ2-2	.	.	CASSLGRLANTGELFF	TGTGCCAGCAGCTTAGGCAGGCTCGCGAACACCGGGGAGCTGTTTTTT
TRBV2	TRBJ1-5	many	TRBD1	CASTLNRGPQPQHF	TGTGCCAGCACCCTAAACAGGGGCCCCCAGCCCCAGCATTTT
TRBV20-1	TRBJ2-7	many	TRBD2	CSASPVGLPSYEQYF	TGCAGTGCTAGCCCAGTGGGACTACCAAGCTACGAGCAGTACTTC
TRBV30	TRBJ1-2	.	.	CAWSRSSTYGYTF	TGTGCCTGGAGTAGGAGCAGTACCTATGGCTACACCTTC
TRBV12-3/TRBV12-4	TRBJ1-6	few	TRBD1	CASRLTGVDNSPLHF	TGTGCCAGCAGGTTGACAGGGGTCGATAATTCACCCCTCCACTTT
TRBV29-1	TRBJ2-2	many	.	CSVVSPLHGELFF	TGCAGCGTTGTGTCTCCCCTACACGGGGAGCTGTTTTTT
TRBV4-3	TRBJ2-5	few	.	CASSREGPFWSRETQYF	TGCGCCAGCAGCCGAGAAGGCCCCTTCTGGTCGAGGGAGACCCAGTACTTC
TRBV7-9	TRBJ1-6	.	.	CASSSLGDYNSPLHF	TGTGCCAGCAGCTCGCTCGGAGATTATAATTCACCCCTCCACTTT
TRBV7-9	TRBJ2-7	many	.	CASSSEVAGSYEQYF	TGTGCCAGCAGCTCGGAGGTGGCGGGCTCCTACGAGCAGTACTTC
TRBV10-2	TRBJ2-7	.	TRBD1	CASSYAGRDRGREQYF	TGTGCCAGCAGTTACGCGGGCCGGGACAGGGGGCGCGAGCAGTACTTC
TRBV12-3/TRBV12-4	TRBJ1-5	many	.	CASSLRPDQPQHF	TGCGCCAGCAGCTTGCGGCCGGATCAGCCCCAGCATTTT
TRBV7-2	TRBJ2-7	many	TRBD2	CASRIAGGGYEQYF	TGTGCCAGCAGAATAGCGGGAGGAGGTTACGAGCAGTACTTC
TRBV19	TRBJ2-5	many	.	CASSIVVQETQYF	TGTGCCAGTAGTATAGTGGTACAAGAGACCCAGTACTTC
TRBV6-1	TRBJ2-5	few	TRBD2	CASSEVLAGGKETQYF	TGTGCCAGCAGTGAAGTCCTAGCGGGGGGAAAAGAGACCCAGTACTTC
TRBV10-2	TRBJ2-7	many	.	CASAPLEDSYEQYF	TGCGCCAGTGCTCCCCTTGAGGACAGCTACGAGCAGTACTTC